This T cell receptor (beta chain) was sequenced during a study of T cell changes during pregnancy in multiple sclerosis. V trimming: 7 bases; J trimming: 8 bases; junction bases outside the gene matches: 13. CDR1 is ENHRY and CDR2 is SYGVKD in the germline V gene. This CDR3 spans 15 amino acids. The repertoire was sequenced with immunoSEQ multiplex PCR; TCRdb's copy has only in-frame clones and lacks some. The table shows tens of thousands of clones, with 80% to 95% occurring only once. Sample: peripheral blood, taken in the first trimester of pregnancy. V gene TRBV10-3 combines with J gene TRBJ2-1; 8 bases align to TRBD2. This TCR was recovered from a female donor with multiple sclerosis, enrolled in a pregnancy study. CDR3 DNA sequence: TGTGCCATCACCCCAGGACTAGCTGGAGGGTATGAGCAGTTCTTC. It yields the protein CAITPGLAGGYEQFF.